Here is one T cell receptor (beta chain) with its context. Its target is unknown. Germline V gene data show CDR1 as MGHDK and CDR2 as SYGVNS. The CDR3 spans 19 residues. The record originates from a study of CXCR3-negative and CXCR3-positive naive CD8 T cells. The study, taken as a whole, reports: Hydrophobicity was higher for TRB CDR3s found in CXCR3-positive naive cells than in CXCR3-negative naive cells.

UMI labels and 5' RACE were used to prepare the TRB cDNA libraries. TCRdb reprocessed the 5' RACE reads, with one entry per CDR3 protein and no DNA. This sample's table has tens of thousands of distinct CDR3 sequences. The chain has TRBV25-1 and TRBJ1-1. Material: naive CXCR3+ CD8+ T cells from blood. Indicated subset: CD45RO-CCR7+CD27+CD95- naive CD8+ T cells expressing CXCR3 (TNR3+). This TCR came from a human donor in good health. Some clones in this sample may be carry-over from other donors' samples. This CDR3 reads CASSEFFPGTAPRDTEAFF.